Described below is a single T cell receptor beta chain sequence and its context. Antigen unknown. The sample belongs to a study of OX40 agonist ivuxolimab in advanced cancers. Background on the study: Across the patients, intravenous ivuxolimab was delivered every 2 weeks at 0.01 to 10 mg/kg. Study outcomes and limitations: Expanded peripheral T-cell antigen specificity went undetermined.

It was autoimmune disease history or systemic immunosuppression that excluded patients. Measured with immunoSEQ multiplex PCR; TCRdb has only the in-frame clones, and not every one. The repertoire consists of fewer than 45,000 clones, with 75% to 90% occurring once and the leading ten covering 6.5% to 8%. The CDR3 is 14 amino acids. Per the germline V gene, CDR1 is SGDLS and CDR2 is YYNGEE. The J segment lost 6 bases and the V segment lost 4 bases, leaving 10 bases of the junction unmatched. Material: CD4+ or CD8+ T cells sorted from blood, obtained in a trial of the OX40 agonist ivuxolimab. This receptor was taken from an adult with an advanced solid tumor such as melanoma, head and neck, liver or kidney cancer. The chain combines TRBV9 with TRBJ2-7; 7 nucleotides line up with TRBD1. The DNA for the CDR3 is TGTGCCAGCAGCCGGGAAGGGGGACAGCTCGAGCAGTACTTC. It translates to CASSREGGQLEQYF.